The entry below describes one TCR beta chain. What it binds is unknown. From the 5' RACE reads, TCRdb called clonotypes with MiXCR, one entry per CDR3 protein. The sample has 150,000 to 200,000 distinct CDR3 sequences; over 10% are singletons. Trimming shortened V by 4 bases and J by 0 bases, and 15 bases separated the two germline ends. This CDR3 region has 16 residues. Germline V gene sequence: CDR1 LNHDA, CDR2 SQIVND (reference sequence). This sample was taken from a study of CD8 T cells in ankylosing spondylitis. General study results and limits: Significant enrichment of disease-linked clones was reportedly seen in matched ankylosing spondylitis synovial fluid.

This clonotype was sampled from a female donor with ankylosing spondylitis or in good health (not recorded which). The material sequenced was blood, either unsorted or a sorted T cell fraction (not recorded which). V gene TRBV19 combines with J gene TRBJ1-1; D is uncertain. Here the CDR3 DNA reads TGTGCCAGTAGTAAACGTAATCCGGGAATGAACACTGAAGCTTTCTTT. Protein: CASSKRNPGMNTEAFF. Together with reference TRBV19 and TRBJ1-1, the CDR3 gives the full variable domain: DGGITQSPKYLFRKEGQNVTLSCEQNLNHDAMYWYRQDPGQGLRLIYYSQIVNDFQKGDIAEGYSVSREKKESFPLTVTSAQKNPTAFYLCASSKRNPGMNTEAFFGQGTRLTVV.